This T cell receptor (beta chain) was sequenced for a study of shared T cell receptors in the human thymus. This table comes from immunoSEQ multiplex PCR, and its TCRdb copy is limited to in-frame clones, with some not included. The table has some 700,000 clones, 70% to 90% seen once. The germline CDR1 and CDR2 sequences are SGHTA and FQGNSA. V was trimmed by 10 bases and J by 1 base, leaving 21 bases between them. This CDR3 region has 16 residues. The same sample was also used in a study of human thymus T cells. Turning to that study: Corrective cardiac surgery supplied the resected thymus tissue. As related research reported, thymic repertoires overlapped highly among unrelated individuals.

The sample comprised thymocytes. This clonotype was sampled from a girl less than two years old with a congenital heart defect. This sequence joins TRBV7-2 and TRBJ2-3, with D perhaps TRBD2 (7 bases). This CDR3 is CATSGGGQKGTDTQYF. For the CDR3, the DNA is TGTGCCACAAGTGGGGGGGGCCAAAAAGGCACAGATACGCAGTATTTT.